These T cell receptor beta chains were read from a single sample in a study of T cells in AML relapse after transplant. TCRdb reprocessed the PCR reads with MiXCR, giving one entry per CDR3 protein. The top ten clones hold less than 40% of a sample with 3,000 to 4,500 distinct CDR3 sequences, approximately 12% of them seen once. Sequencing was performed on bone marrow, either the whole sample or a sorted T cell fraction (not recorded which), taken in complete remission. The source of these receptors is a human donor who had a stem cell transplant for acute myeloid leukemia. The T cells may partly be graft donor cells. The CDR3 runs from the conserved cysteine through the conserved F or W. Fields, in order: V gene, J gene, CDR3 length, CDR3 protein.

TRBV7-6	TRBJ2-5	15	CASSLGWGQQETQYF
TRBV10-3	TRBJ2-3	14	CAISDSLVTDTQYF
TRBV7-2	TRBJ2-1	16	CASSLVAFGVEGEQFF
TRBV20-1	TRBJ1-6	16	CSARDPWSSYNSPLHF
TRBV7-9	TRBJ1-2	14	CASSLLAKDYGYTF
TRBV7-8	TRBJ1-6	16	CASSSGRSPYNSPLHF
TRBV15	TRBJ1-5	16	CATSRDRGRSNQPQHF
TRBV9	TRBJ2-1	14	CASSVLGPYNEQFF
TRBV4-3	TRBJ2-7	15	CASSQLPGQDYEQYF
TRBV10-3	TRBJ2-3	16	CAISDGTSGIVDTQYF
TRBV7-9	TRBJ2-5	15	CASSKEVRGSETQYF
TRBV30	TRBJ2-3	14	CAHSSAGGGDTQYF
TRBV7-9	TRBJ2-3	16	CASSLEGDGRTDTQYF
TRBV7-9	TRBJ1-2	13	CASSLHRFYGYTF
TRBV7-9	TRBJ1-1	11	CASSVTDEAFF
TRBV11-1	TRBJ2-5	14	CASSSDRGGETQYF
TRBV5-6	TRBJ1-1	17	CASSLGDSGALNTEAFF
TRBV5-5	TRBJ1-2	14	CASSDEVMGAGYTF
TRBV4-1	TRBJ1-5	21	CASSPGAPDRGLRAGNQPQHF
TRBV5-5	TRBJ2-7	17	CASSRGSGQGFFREQYF
TRBV5-6	TRBJ2-7	15	CASSLAETEVYEQYF
TRBV6-5	TRBJ1-2	13	CASSYYPRDGYTF
TRBV12-3/TRBV12-4	TRBJ1-5	17	CASSSRPNRQGVQPQHF
TRBV12-3/TRBV12-4	TRBJ2-7	13	CASSSGLTYEQYF
TRBV21-1	TRBJ1-6	16	CASSKGTDNYNSPLHF
TRBV20-1	TRBJ2-1	15	CSASPGALSYNEQFF
TRBV11-1	TRBJ2-7	14	CASSLARQGYEQYF
TRBV7-3	TRBJ2-1	15	CASSQIGGESNEQFF
TRBV7-9	TRBJ2-4	19	CASSLVVRWSGIAKNIQYF
TRBV20-1	TRBJ2-7	13	CSARKPIRGEQYF
TRBV6-6	TRBJ2-3	13	CASSTWQADTQYF
TRBV5-1	TRBJ2-6	16	CASSLGGHPGANVLTF
TRBV27	TRBJ2-2	17	CASSGLAGGPWTGELFF
TRBV7-6	TRBJ1-6	14	CASSATGQNSPLHF
TRBV5-3	TRBJ2-5	17	CARSSRTDPRYQETQYF
TRBV18	TRBJ1-1	15	CASSPPPQRNTEAFF
TRBV28	TRBJ2-2	16	CASSLRPRGNTGELFF
TRBV6-2/TRBV6-3	TRBJ2-1	11	CASSRTNEQFF
TRBV7-9	TRBJ1-6	14	CASSIQDGNSPLHF
TRBV20-1	TRBJ2-1	15	CSARDLGSSYNEQFF
TRBV4-3	TRBJ1-2	14	CASSQEGLPYGYTF
TRBV5-1	TRBJ2-7	15	CASSLALERSYEQYF
TRBV20-1	TRBJ1-4	17	CSATPPGGHATNEKLFF
TRBV7-2	TRBJ2-3	18	CASSLADRGRSRTDTQYF
TRBV6-5	TRBJ2-2	14	CASSDRESTGELFF
TRBV20-1	TRBJ1-1	11	CSASTRGRTFF
TRBV28	TRBJ1-2	12	CASTRGAGGYTF
TRBV20-1	TRBJ1-4	14	CSAPQSATNEKLFF
TRBV14	TRBJ2-7	15	CASSRRLAQAHEQYF
TRBV20-1	TRBJ2-3	17	CSARANDQRGSTDTQYF
TRBV7-2	TRBJ1-6	15	CASSLESRMNSPLHF
TRBV20-1	TRBJ1-4	14	CSAREFATNEKLFF
TRBV12-3/TRBV12-4	TRBJ2-1	15	CASSPGTSFYNEQFF
TRBV5-6	TRBJ2-1	16	CASSLRTDLLYNEQFF